This TCR beta chain originates from a study of blood T cell repertoires in COVID-19. In terms of age and location, participants ranged from roughly 18 to 100 years and lived in roughly 22 US areas. Cohort placement rested on clinical history that participants reported themselves. The study counted Cohort 3 donors as recovered given two negative PCRs, clearance, or symptom resolution. The V and J ends lost 5 bases and 0 bases respectively, with 14 bases between them. This CDR3 comprises 16 residues. CDR1 is SEHNR and CDR2 is FQNEAQ in the germline V gene (reference sequence). Clones were sequenced by immunoSEQ multiplex PCR, and TCRdb holds only the in-frame ones, with some missing. Among roughly 370,000 clones listed, roughly 89% were seen once.

The chain couples TRBV7-9 to TRBJ1-3; D gene unclear. Sequencing used PBMCs or T cells enriched from blood (not recorded which). The TCR originated in a woman in her forties or fifties who had recovered from COVID-19. Here the CDR3 DNA reads TGTGCCAGCAGCACCCGAGCAGGTAGCTCTGGAAACACCATATATTTT. It codes for CASSTRAGSSGNTIYF.